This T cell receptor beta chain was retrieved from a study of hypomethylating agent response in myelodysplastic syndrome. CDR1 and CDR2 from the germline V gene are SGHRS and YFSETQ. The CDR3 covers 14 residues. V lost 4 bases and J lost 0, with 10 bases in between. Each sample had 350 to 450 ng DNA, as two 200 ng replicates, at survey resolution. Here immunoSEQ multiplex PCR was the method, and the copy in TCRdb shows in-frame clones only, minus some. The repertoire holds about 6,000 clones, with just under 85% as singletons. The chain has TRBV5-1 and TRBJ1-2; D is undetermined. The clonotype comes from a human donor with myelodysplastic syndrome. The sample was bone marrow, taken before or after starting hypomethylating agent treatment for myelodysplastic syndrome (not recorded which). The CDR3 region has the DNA TGCGCCAGCAGCGTCGGCGGGACTAACTATGGCTACACCTTC. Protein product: CASSVGGTNYGYTF.